Listed here are 32 T cell receptor beta chains from one sample, sequenced in a study of cytomegalovirus exposure and HLA in healthy donors. The PCR made use of 60 Vbeta and 13 Jbeta primers. Some clones are missing from TCRdb's copy, which holds only in-frame ones; the method was immunoSEQ multiplex PCR. The data show 150,000 to 200,000 clones, 65% to 80% seen once. The sequenced material came from PBMCs. These TCRs come from a woman in her thirties or forties in good health and CMV-seronegative.

This clone was detected only a few times. The CDR3 DNA reads as TGTGCCAGCAGTTTTGCGGGAAGAACCGGGGAGCTGTTTTTT. Residues: CASSFAGRTGELFF. J is TRBJ2-2 and V is TRBV27; a weak D match, TRBD2 (6 bases). Trimming took 3 bases from V and 5 from J, leaving 10 bases between them. This CDR3 is 14 amino acids long. Germline V gives CDR1 MNHEY, CDR2 SMNVEV (reference sequence).

The genes are TRBV19 and TRBJ2-1; 9 nucleotides match TRBD1. V lost 1 base and J lost 5; bases outside the gene matches: 9. CDR3 length equals 17 residues. The V gene's germline CDR1 is LNHDA and CDR2 SQIVND (reference sequence). This CDR3 is CASSIGAGTGHNNEQFF. The CDR3 DNA reads TGTGCCAGTAGTATAGGGGCCGGGACAGGGCACAACAATGAGCAGTTCTTC. Full variable domain (missing parts from reference TRBV19 and TRBJ2-1): DGGITQSPKYLFRKEGQNVTLSCEQNLNHDAMYWYRQDPGQGLRLIYYSQIVNDFQKGDIAEGYSVSREKKESFPLTVTSAQKNPTAFYLCASSIGAGTGHNNEQFFGPGTRLTVL.

This chain links TRBV5-1 with TRBJ2-1, with D possibly matching TRBD2 (6 bases). The CDR3 consists of 14 residues. CDR1 is SGHRS and CDR2 is YFSETQ in the germline V gene. Trimming removed 4 bases from V and 10 bases from J, with 18 bases in between. The chain's CDR3 is CASSRTGLSGEQFF. DNA for the CDR3: TGCGCCAGCAGCCGGACGGGACTTAGCGGCGAGCAGTTCTTC.

The V call is TRBV28, the J call TRBJ1-1; TRBD1 matches 7 bases. Trimming at V came to 6 bases and at J to 0 bases, leaving 13 bases not matched to a gene. Germline V gene sequence: CDR1 MDHEN, CDR2 SYDVKM. The CDR3 is 17 residues long. Here the CDR3 DNA reads TGTGCCAGCAGACGACAGGGTCGGGTACTATTGAACACTGAAGCTTTCTTT. Its protein is CASRRQGRVLLNTEAFF.

The chain is built from TRBV7-2 and TRBJ1-1, with D uncertain. The CDR3 has 14 amino acids. Between the trimmed V and J ends, which lost 3 bases and 5 bases, there was a span of 13 bases. Germline assignment: CDR1 SGHTA and CDR2 FQGNSA. This chain's CDR3 is CASSLKGRGTEAFF. DNA for the CDR3: TGTGCCAGCAGCTTGAAAGGGCGAGGGACTGAAGCTTTCTTT.

The gene calls are TRBV6-5 and TRBJ1-1; no clear D gene. The germline CDR1 and CDR2 sequences are MNHEY and SVGAGI. CDR3 length: 14 residues. V was pared by 2 bases and J by 7 bases, with 14 bases between. CDR3 bases: TGTGCCAGCAGTTACGGGCCCTTCCCCGATGAAGCTTTCTTT. It is translated as CASSYGPFPDEAFF.

Of note for this clone: A junction end diverges from the germline sequence, so it may reflect a read error. The V call is TRBV7-9, the J call TRBJ2-1; no clear D. Per germline, CDR1 SEHNR and CDR2 FQNEAQ (reference sequence). The CDR3 is made up of 13 amino acids. CDR3 nucleotide sequence: TGTTCCAGCAGCTTAGGGTCCGAGGATGAGCAGTTCTTC. Protein: CSSSLGSEDEQFF.

This clone has just one count. The V call is TRBV29-1, the J call TRBJ1-2; 9 bases match TRBD1. The CDR3 totals 15 residues. CDR1 and CDR2 (germline): SQVTM, ANQGSEA. Losses at the gene ends were 1 base for V and 7 bases for J; bases not matched to a gene: 10. The CDR3 protein is CSVEVGSRGQGGYTF. The CDR3 nucleotides are TGCAGCGTTGAAGTAGGGTCCAGGGGACAGGGTGGCTACACCTTC.

CDR3 in amino acids: CASSSGTGSSYNEQFF. For the CDR3, the DNA is TGTGCCAGCAGCTCCGGGACAGGGAGTTCCTACAATGAGCAGTTCTTC. This chain uses TRBV5-6 with TRBJ2-1; 9 bases fit TRBD1. J gave up 1 base and V 3 bases, and 5 bases lay outside the gene matches. Looked up from germline, CDR1 is SGHDT and CDR2 is YYEEEE. The CDR3 is made up of 16 amino acids.

By sample fraction, this clone is large. The chain joins TRBV6-5 to TRBJ2-7; 9 nucleotides line up with TRBD1. CDR1 and CDR2 (germline): MNHEY, SVGAGI. The V segment lost 6 bases and the J segment 4 bases; nucleotides outside the gene matches: 4. This CDR3 spans 13 amino acids. CDR3 sequence reads: CASSSTGGYEQYF. CDR3 in DNA: TGTGCCAGCAGCTCGACAGGGGGTTACGAGCAGTACTTC.

CDR3 amino acids: CASSYFYPTDGKLFF. The DNA of the CDR3 is TGCGCCAGCAGCTACTTCTACCCGACAGACGGAAAACTGTTTTTT. The rearrangement uses TRBV5-1 and TRBJ1-4; D perhaps matches TRBD1 (5 bases). The CDR3 sequence is 15 residues long. V was pared by 3 bases and J by 10 bases, with 19 bases between. In germline, CDR1 is SGHRS, CDR2 YFSETQ.

The J gene is TRBJ1-1, the V gene TRBV12-2; no check of the table's D call, TRBD1, against the DNA was made. TRBV12-2 represents a pseudogene. This CDR3 has 18 residues. CDR3 residues: CASRLDPGALRMNTEAFF. In DNA, the CDR3 is TGTGCAAGTCGCTTAGATCCAGGGGCACTCAGGATGAACACTGAAGCTTTCTTT.

This chain uses TRBV18 with TRBJ1-5; 12 bases fit TRBD1. The V gene's germline CDR1 is KGHSH and CDR2 LQKENI. This CDR3 is built from 17 residues. Trimming cost V 5 bases and J 7 bases; bases outside gene matches: 12. CDR3 DNA: TGTGCCAGCTCAAGCACCGGGACAGGGGGCGGAGGGCAGCCCCAGCATTTT. Amino acid sequence: CASSSTGTGGGGQPQHF.

This chain links TRBV7-9 with TRBJ2-3, with D possibly TRBD1 on 6 matching bases. Germline assignment: CDR1 SEHNR and CDR2 FQNEAQ (reference sequence). CDR3 length equals 13 residues. Trimming removed 6 bases from V and 4 bases from J, with 11 bases in between. The CDR3 protein is CASRPTGPDTQYF. The CDR3 DNA follows: TGTGCCAGCAGACCCACAGGGCCAGATACGCAGTATTTT.

CDR3 sequence (DNA): TGCAGCGTTGGACAGGGGGGGTACGAGCAGTACTTC. Translation gives CSVGQGGYEQYF. The chain carries TRBV29-1 and TRBJ2-5, with 9 nucleotides matching TRBD1. Matching the DNA end better, TRBJ2-7 makes the J call doubtful. The CDR3 spans 12 residues. Germline V lookup: CDR1 SQVTM, CDR2 ANQGSEA.

This clone occurred once. The chain has TRBV7-2 and TRBJ1-6; D gene uncertain. CDR1 is SGHTA, CDR2 FQGNSA, per germline. V shed 1 base and J shed 9 bases, with 7 bases lying between them. This CDR3 is 13 amino acids long. The CDR3 DNA reads as TGTGCCAGCAGCTTAGTCTTGCGTTCACCCCTCCACTTT. This gives the protein CASSLVLRSPLHF. The complete variable domain, with remaining parts taken from reference TRBV7-2 and TRBJ1-6, reads GAGVSQSPSNKVTEKGKDVELRCDPISGHTALYWYRQSLGQGLEFLIYFQGNSAPDKSGLPSDRFSAERTGGSVSTLTIQRTQQEDSAVYLCASSLVLRSPLHFGNGTRLTVT.

This clone was seen a few times. The CDR3 is CAWTKGLDTEAFF. The CDR3 nucleotides read TGTGCCTGGACCAAGGGGCTGGACACTGAAGCTTTCTTT. V is TRBV30 and J is TRBJ1-1, with TRBD1 as a possible D gene (5 bases). This CDR3 region has 13 residues. Trimming removed 4 bases from V and 3 bases from J, with 12 bases in between. Germline V lookup: CDR1 GTSNPN, CDR2 SVGIG (reference sequence).

The chain links TRBV5-8 to TRBJ1-5; 8 bases match TRBD1. CDR1 SGHTS and CDR2 YDEGEE come from the germline V gene. The CDR3 covers 17 residues. The J segment lost 3 bases and the V segment lost 3 bases, leaving 11 bases of the junction unmatched. Written as DNA, the CDR3 is TGTGCCAGCAGCTCCTTAACCGGGACAGGCAACAATCAGCCCCAGCATTTT. Translated: CASSSLTGTGNNQPQHF.

The CDR3 spells CASSPRGTDQETQYF. The CDR3 region has the DNA TGTGCCAGCTCACCACGGGGGACAGATCAAGAGACCCAGTACTTC. The chain uses TRBV18 and TRBJ2-5, with 7 bases lining up with TRBD1. The germline V gene encodes CDR1 KGHSH and CDR2 LQKENI. Unmatched junction bases numbered 4, after V lost 1 base and J lost 2 bases. The length of the CDR3 is 15 residues.

The J gene is TRBJ2-1, the V gene TRBV11-1; 10 bases match TRBD2. This CDR3 spans 15 amino acids. The ends lost 2 bases at V and 8 bases at J; junction bases unmatched: 6. Germline V gene sequence: CDR1 SGHAT, CDR2 FQDESV (reference sequence). The CDR3 region is CASSLLLAGVYEQFF. As DNA, the CDR3 is TGTGCCAGCAGCTTACTGCTAGCGGGAGTGTATGAGCAGTTCTTC.

The rearrangement links TRBV5-8 to TRBJ1-1; D is uncertain. The CDR3 sequence is 15 residues long. Trimming shortened V by 5 bases and J by 1 base, and 15 bases separated the two germline ends. CDR1 and CDR2 (germline): SGHTS, YDEGEE. The CDR3 DNA follows: TGTGCCAGCAGGCCACGGGTTAGCCCGAACACTGAAGCTTTCTTT. The encoded protein is CASRPRVSPNTEAFF.

The chain is built from TRBV5-4 and TRBJ1-1; D is ambiguous. CDR3 length: 15 amino acids. Germline CDR1 reads SGHNT; CDR2 reads YYREEE (reference sequence). Deletions cut 4 bases from V and 4 bases from J, with 17 bases between. Here the CDR3 DNA reads TGTGCCAGCAGCCCGGAGCGGGGAGGCTCCACTGAAGCTTTCTTT. Amino acids: CASSPERGGSTEAFF.

This chain links TRBV30 with TRBJ1-6; 8 bases align to TRBD1. The CDR3 extends over 13 amino acids. The germline CDR1 and CDR2 sequences are GTSNPN and SVGIG (reference sequence). Trimming at V came to 4 bases and at J to 14 bases, leaving 10 bases not matched to a gene. DNA for the CDR3: TGTGCCTGGACCGGACAGGGAGGGTCGGCCCTCCACTTT. This translates into CAWTGQGGSALHF.

This clone came up once. The chain carries TRBV28 and TRBJ2-7; TRBD1 matches at 10 bases. Germline lookup yields CDR1 MDHEN and CDR2 SYDVKM. The V gene end was trimmed by 10 bases and the J gene end by 2 bases; junction bases not matched to a gene: 23. The CDR3 contains 19 residues. CDR3 amino acids: CATPCFPSGQGRGAYEQYF. The DNA for the CDR3 is TGTGCCACTCCCTGTTTCCCCTCGGGACAGGGGAGGGGGGCCTACGAGCAGTACTTC. Filled out from reference TRBV28 and TRBJ2-7, the complete variable domain reads DVKVTQSSRYLVKRTGEKVFLECVQDMDHENMFWYRQDPGLGLRLIYFSYDVKMKEKGDIPEGYSVSREKKERFSLILESASTNQTSMYLCATPCFPSGQGRGAYEQYFGPGTRLTVT.

This chain joins TRBV30 and TRBJ1-4, with D possibly matching TRBD1 (6 bases). CDR3 length equals 15 residues. V lost 6 bases to trimming and J lost 1 base, with 15 bases between them. Germline V gene lookup returns CDR1 GTSNPN and CDR2 SVGIG (reference sequence). CDR3 coding DNA: TGTGCCTGCGGGCGGGGGGCGCGAACTAATGAAAAACTGTTTTTT. This translates into CACGRGARTNEKLFF.

This clone has a handful of counts. V is TRBV12-5 and J is TRBJ1-4, with 7 bases matching TRBD1. V lost 1 base and J lost 4; bases outside the gene matches: 3. Germline V gene sequence: CDR1 LGHNT, CDR2 FRNRAP. There are 15 residues in the CDR3. The CDR3 DNA follows: TGTGCTAGTGGTTTGGGCTACAGGGGTAATGAAAAACTGTTTTTT. Its protein product is CASGLGYRGNEKLFF.

The chain joins TRBV30 to TRBJ1-2; perhaps TRBD1 as D (6 bases). Trimming removed 6 bases from V and 8 bases from J, with 16 bases in between. Germline-derived CDR1 and CDR2 are GTSNPN and SVGIG (reference sequence). The length of the CDR3 is 12 residues. Here the CDR3 DNA reads TGTGCCTGCTCGGGGGGGGCTGGCGGCTACACCTTC. Amino acid sequence: CACSGGAGGYTF.

V gene TRBV23-1 combines with J gene TRBJ2-1; 8 bases fit TRBD2. TRBV23-1 is sorted into the ORF group, with uncertain function. The CDR3 is 14 amino acids. The J segment lost 2 bases and the V segment lost 7 bases, leaving 4 bases of the junction unmatched. The chain's CDR3 is CASTSSGPYNEQFF. The CDR3, as DNA: TGCGCCAGCACGTCTAGCGGGCCCTACAATGAGCAGTTCTTC.

In this sample, this clone turned up once. Other DNA sequences in the sample encode the same CDR3. The genes are TRBV19 and TRBJ2-1; the D gene is possibly TRBD1 (5 bases). Looked up from germline, CDR1 is LNHDA and CDR2 is SQIVND (reference sequence). V was pared by 3 bases and J by 6 bases, with 12 bases between. The CDR3 is 14 amino acids. CDR3 sequence: CASSIAGLVNEQFF. The CDR3 bases are TGTGCCAGTAGTATTGCAGGGCTGGTCAATGAGCAGTTCTTC.

This chain connects TRBV5-4 to TRBJ1-1; a possible D gene is TRBD1 (6 bases). The ends were cut back, 2 bases at V and 5 bases at J, with 13 bases in the middle. CDR1 and CDR2 (germline): SGHNT, YYREEE (reference sequence). This CDR3 region has 14 residues. CDR3 loop: CASSFKRGGTEAFF. The DNA for the CDR3 is TGTGCCAGCAGCTTTAAGAGGGGGGGGACTGAAGCTTTCTTT. Full variable domain (remainder filled in from reference TRBV5-4 and TRBJ1-1): ETGVTQSPTHLIKTRGQQVTLRCSSQSGHNTVSWYQQALGQGPQFIFQYYREEENGRGNFPPRFSGLQFPNYSSELNVNALELDDSALYLCASSFKRGGTEAFFGQGTRLTVV.

This clone has more than one count but fewer than ten. The V gene is TRBV7-8, the J gene TRBJ2-5, with D possibly being TRBD1 (6 bases). Germline CDR1 SGHVS, CDR2 FQNEAQ. The V and J ends lost 2 bases and 1 base respectively, with 8 bases between them. The CDR3 runs 14 residues. The CDR3: CASSLTGRQETQYF. The CDR3 DNA reads as TGTGCCAGCAGCTTAACAGGGCGCCAAGAGACCCAGTACTTC.

The chain links TRBV11-2 to TRBJ2-5, with TRBD2 as a possible D gene (6 bases). The CDR3 has 18 residues. Germline values: CDR1 SGHAT, CDR2 FQNNGV. V lost 2 bases and J lost 1, with 20 bases in between. The CDR3 coding sequence is TGTGCCAGCAGCTTATTAGCGATGGCGGAGGGGAGCCAAGAGACCCAGTACTTC. Translating it yields CASSLLAMAEGSQETQYF.